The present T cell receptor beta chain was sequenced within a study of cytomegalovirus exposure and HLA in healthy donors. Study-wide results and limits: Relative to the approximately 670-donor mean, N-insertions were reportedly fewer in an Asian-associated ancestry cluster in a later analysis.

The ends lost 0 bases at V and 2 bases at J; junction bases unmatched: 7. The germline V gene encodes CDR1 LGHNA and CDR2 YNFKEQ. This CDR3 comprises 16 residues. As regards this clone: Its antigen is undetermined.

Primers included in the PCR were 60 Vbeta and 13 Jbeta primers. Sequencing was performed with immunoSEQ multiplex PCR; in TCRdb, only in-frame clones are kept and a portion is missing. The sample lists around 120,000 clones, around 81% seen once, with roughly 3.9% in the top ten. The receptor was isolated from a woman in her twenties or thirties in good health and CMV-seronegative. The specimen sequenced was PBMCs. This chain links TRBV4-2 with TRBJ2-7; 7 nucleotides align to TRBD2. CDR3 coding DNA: TGTGCCAGCAGCCAAGATGGAGTAGCGGGTACCTACGAGCAGTACTTC. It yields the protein CASSQDGVAGTYEQYF.